A selection of T cell receptor beta chains follows, all from one sample in a study of cytomegalovirus exposure and HLA in healthy donors. The repertoire was sequenced with immunoSEQ multiplex PCR; TCRdb's copy has only in-frame clones and lacks some. The sample holds about 110,000 clones; roughly 80% are singletons and the top ten take 2% to 3%. Specimen: PBMCs. These receptors originate from a young man in good health and CMV-seropositive. CDR3s include the opening cysteine and the closing phenylalanine or tryptophan. D genes are given only for firm matches. Not every row has a clone size; where given, it reads once, few, many or a size class.

>TRBJ1-5|TRBD1|once|TRBV7-2
CASSLVGQGGQPQHF
TGTGCCAGCAGCTTAGTCGGACAGGGGGGTCAGCCCCAGCATTTT
>TRBJ2-1|NA|NA|TRBV4-1
CASSQGLGGQGGQFF
TGCGCCAGCAGCCAAGGATTGGGGGGGCAGGGAGGGCAGTTCTTC
>TRBJ1-6|NA|NA|TRBV19
CASSPSTSYNSPLHF
TGTGCCAGTAGCCCTTCTACCTCCTATAATTCACCCCTCCACTTT
>TRBJ1-5|NA|NA|TRBV19
CASSIGTAYNQPQHF
TGTGCCAGTAGTATAGGTACCGCGTATAATCAGCCCCAGCATTTT
>TRBJ2-6|NA|NA|TRBV13
CASSSGTRMPGANVLTF
TGTGCCAGCAGCTCCGGGACAAGGATGCCCGGGGCCAACGTCCTGACTTTC
>TRBJ2-5|NA|NA|TRBV2
CASKVSRQGRRETQYF
TGTGCCAGCAAAGTCAGCAGGCAGGGGCGGAGGGAGACCCAGTACTTC
>TRBJ2-3|NA|NA|TRBV18
CASSPSEGTDTQYF
TGTGCCAGCTCACCGTCAGAGGGAACAGATACGCAGTATTTT
>TRBJ1-3|TRBD1|NA|TRBV2
CASSEDRGGRNTIYF
TGTGCCAGCAGTGAAGACAGGGGCGGGAGAAACACCATATATTTT
>TRBJ2-2|TRBD1|NA|TRBV19
CASSVYYQTGVSTGELFF
TGTGCCAGTAGTGTATACTATCAGACAGGGGTTTCGACCGGGGAGCTGTTTTTT
>TRBJ1-4|TRBD1|NA|TRBV4-1
CASSQASRGRGRPTNEKLFF
TGCGCCAGCAGCCAAGCTTCTAGGGGCAGGGGGCGACCAACTAATGAAAAACTGTTTTTT
>TRBJ2-7|TRBD2|NA|TRBV11-3
CASSLGGGGAYEQYF
TGTGCCAGCAGCTTAGGGGGCGGGGGGGCCTACGAGCAGTACTTC
>TRBJ1-3|NA|NA|TRBV7-8
CASSLTVSGNTIYF
TGTGCCAGCAGCTTGACAGTCTCTGGAAACACCATATATTTT
>TRBJ2-3|NA|NA|TRBV30
CAWSVGGSTDTQYF
TGTGCCTGGAGTGTGGGCGGGAGCACAGATACGCAGTATTTT
>TRBJ2-1|NA|few|TRBV5-4
CASSLEGGGAYNEQFF
TGTGCCAGCAGCTTGGAGGGCGGGGGCGCCTACAATGAGCAGTTCTTC
>TRBJ1-1|TRBD1|NA|TRBV5-1
CASSIRRDSEAFF
TGCGCCAGCAGCATACGACGGGACAGTGAAGCTTTCTTT
>TRBJ2-5|TRBD1|NA|TRBV4-1
CASSQPDRGRVRETQYF
TGCGCCAGCAGCCAACCTGACAGGGGGCGGGTTCGGGAGACCCAGTACTTC
>TRBJ1-2|NA|NA|TRBV6-5
CASTYGYTF
TGTGCCAGCACTTATGGCTACACCTTC
>TRBJ2-2|TRBD1|NA|TRBV19
CASRQTGFSGELFF
TGTGCCAGTAGACAGACAGGGTTTTCTGGGGAGCTGTTTTTT
>TRBJ1-1|NA|NA|TRBV27
CATALIQGNTEAFF
TGTGCCACCGCCCTAATTCAGGGGAACACTGAAGCTTTCTTT
>TRBJ1-1|TRBD1|few|TRBV19
CASRPPRDRGPEAFF
TGTGCCAGTAGACCCCCCCGGGACAGGGGGCCTGAAGCTTTCTTT
>TRBJ2-3|TRBD1|NA|TRBV2
CASSAQWDRSTDTQYF
TGTGCCAGCAGTGCACAGTGGGACAGAAGCACAGATACGCAGTATTTT
>TRBJ2-3|TRBD2|NA|TRBV5-6
CASSLNGGARTDTQYF
TGTGCCAGCAGCTTGAACGGGGGGGCGCGCACAGATACGCAGTATTTT
>TRBJ1-6|NA|NA|TRBV6-6
CASGPRGPYNSPLHF
TGTGCCAGCGGCCCAAGGGGCCCCTATAATTCACCCCTCCACTTT
>TRBJ2-3|TRBD2|few|TRBV9
CASSVVSGGGDTQYF
TGTGCCAGCAGCGTAGTTTCGGGGGGTGGGGATACGCAGTATTTT
>TRBJ1-1|NA|NA|TRBV6-5
CASGGANTEAFF
TGTGCCAGCGGAGGGGCGAACACTGAAGCTTTCTTT
>TRBJ2-7|NA|NA|TRBV5-4
CASSFGVEQYF
TGTGCCAGCAGCTTCGGGGTAGAGCAGTACTTC
>TRBJ1-1|NA|NA|TRBV6-1
CASSFGGWAEAFF
TGTGCCAGCAGTTTCGGGGGGTGGGCCGAAGCTTTCTTT
>TRBJ1-1|NA|NA|TRBV6-6
CASSDQEGATEAFF
TGTGCCAGCAGTGACCAGGAAGGGGCCACTGAAGCTTTCTTT
>TRBJ2-5|TRBD2|NA|TRBV15
CATSRVPGGRETQYF
TGTGCCACCAGCAGAGTTCCGGGGGGACGGGAGACCCAGTACTTC
>TRBJ2-2|TRBD2|once|TRBV4-1
CASSPTSGGAGELFF
TGTGCCAGCAGCCCAACTAGCGGGGGGGCCGGGGAGCTGTTTTTT
>TRBJ1-2|NA|NA|TRBV5-6
CASSSRTGWEGYTF
TGTGCCAGCAGCTCCAGGACGGGGTGGGAGGGCTACACCTTC
>TRBJ1-4|NA|NA|TRBV6-5
CASSYSLNEKLFF
TGTGCCAGCAGTTACTCCCTAAATGAAAAACTGTTTTTT
>TRBJ2-4|NA|NA|TRBV28
CASSSPQQGSNRIQYF
TGTGCCAGCAGTTCCCCACAACAGGGATCGAACCGAATTCAGTACTTC
>TRBJ2-3|TRBD2|NA|TRBV4-2
CASSQERGGHDTQYF
TGTGCCAGCAGCCAAGAACGGGGGGGCCACGATACGCAGTATTTT
>TRBJ2-5|TRBD1|NA|TRBV7-9
CSSSLIMGITGVPQETQYF
TGTTCCAGCAGCTTGATTATGGGAATCACAGGGGTCCCACAAGAGACCCAGTACTTC
>TRBJ2-3|NA|NA|TRBV6-5
CASRGHRTDTQYF
TGTGCCAGCAGGGGACACCGCACAGATACGCAGTATTTT
>TRBJ2-2|NA|few|TRBV9
CASSQGGALTGELFF
TGTGCCAGCAGCCAAGGGGGGGCCTTGACCGGGGAGCTGTTTTTT
>TRBJ1-4|TRBD1|NA|TRBV28
CASRPGTGVPGEKLFF
TGTGCCAGCAGACCCGGGACAGGGGTACCGGGGGAAAAACTGTTTTTT
>TRBJ1-1|NA|NA|TRBV5-5
CASSPDTGPEAFF
TGTGCCAGCAGCCCAGATACAGGGCCAGAAGCTTTCTTT
>TRBJ1-1|NA|NA|TRBV7-9
CASSFPSGSQGSFAFF
TGTGCCAGCAGCTTCCCCTCGGGGAGTCAAGGAAGTTTTGCTTTCTTT
>TRBJ2-1|TRBD1|once|TRBV9
CASSAGTGVENEQFF
TGTGCCAGCAGCGCGGGTACAGGGGTAGAGAATGAGCAGTTCTTC
>TRBJ1-1|NA|NA|TRBV19
CASSIDPPAGVNTEAFF
TGTGCCAGTAGTATAGACCCCCCGGCCGGGGTGAACACTGAAGCTTTCTTT
>TRBJ2-3|NA|NA|TRBV30
CAWSYSPGTQYF
TGTGCCTGGAGTTATTCGCCAGGTACGCAGTATTTT
>TRBJ2-7|TRBD2|NA|TRBV5-1
CASGDYSYEQYF
TGCGCCAGCGGGGACTACTCCTACGAGCAGTACTTC
>TRBJ1-2|TRBD1|NA|TRBV2
CASNLQGYGYTF
TGTGCCAGCAATTTACAGGGGTATGGCTACACCTTC
>TRBJ2-7|TRBD2|NA|TRBV6-1
CASSLAGEYYEQYF
TGTGCCAGCAGTCTAGCGGGGGAATACTACGAGCAGTACTTC
>TRBJ2-7|NA|NA|TRBV19
CASTKDSSYEQYF
TGTGCCAGTACCAAAGACAGTTCCTACGAGCAGTACTTC
>TRBJ2-7|TRBD2|few|TRBV7-9
CSSSDTTSGGLKSYEQYF
TGTTCCAGCAGCGATACAACTAGCGGGGGGCTAAAATCCTACGAGCAGTACTTC
>TRBJ2-7|NA|NA|TRBV7-2
CASSLSRGAVEQYF
TGTGCCAGCAGTCTCTCACGGGGGGCGGTCGAGCAGTACTTC
>TRBJ2-3|TRBD2|NA|TRBV2
CASITTSGGKDTQYF
TGTGCCAGCATTACGACTAGCGGGGGTAAAGATACGCAGTATTTT
>TRBJ1-1|NA|NA|TRBV18
CASSRTPGDTEAFF
TGTGCCAGCTCACGAACACCCGGGGACACTGAAGCTTTCTTT
>TRBJ1-2|TRBD1|NA|TRBV9
CASSPTGGTYGYTF
TGTGCCAGCAGCCCGACAGGGGGAACTTATGGCTACACCTTC
>TRBJ1-2|TRBD1|NA|TRBV6-5
CASRPDRGVGGYTF
TGTGCCAGCAGACCGGACAGGGGAGTGGGCGGCTACACCTTC
>TRBJ1-2|TRBD1|NA|TRBV10-3
CAVSTGTEGMDGYTF
TGTGCCGTCTCAACGGGGACAGAGGGCATGGATGGCTACACCTTC
>TRBJ2-5|NA|NA|TRBV5-6
CASSLGARQETQYF
TGTGCCAGCAGCTTGGGGGCCAGACAAGAGACCCAGTACTTC
>TRBJ2-1|TRBD2|once|TRBV2
CASSVTSGGYSYNEQFF
TGTGCCAGCAGTGTCACTAGCGGGGGGTACTCCTACAATGAGCAGTTCTTC